The clone carrying this T cell receptor (beta chain) was detected ten times or more. What it binds is not known. TCRdb itself ran the PCR reads through MiXCR, one entry per CDR3 protein. The table records 9,500 to 15,000 distinct CDR3 sequences, approximately 15% of them present only once. The data originate from a study of molecular identifiers for immune sequencing clone quantification. General observations from the study: Over 99% of CMV-specific effector molecules, but under 1% of naive ones, were in clones above 20 copies. Sharing of a barcode by identical TCR molecules could cause highly expanded clone sizes to be underestimated.

This TCR derives from a human donor in good health. Some libraries in this study had Jurkat cell RNA spiked in. The specimen sequenced was naive CD8+ T cells from blood, with Jurkat cell RNA spiked in. Subset: FACS-sorted CD8+CD4-CCR7+CD45RA+ naive T cells.

CDR3 DNA sequence: TGCAGTGCTAGTAACAGGGCTGAAAAATGGGCAGATACGCAGTATTTT. Protein product: CSASNRAEKWADTQYF. This chain connects TRBV20-1 to TRBJ2-3; a weak D match, TRBD1 (6 bases). The V end lost 3 bases, the J end lost 4 bases, and 20 bases lay between the germline ends. The CDR3 length is 16 residues. CDR1 and CDR2 (germline): DFQATT, SNEGSKA (reference sequence).